The following is a TCR beta chain sequence with its context. The record originates from a study of blood T cell repertoires in COVID-19. Turning to the study itself: Italy, Spain and the United States were the sources of the convalescent and acute COVID-19 samples. T cells, B-cell-depleted T cells, or PBMCs provided the cDNA or gDNA that served as material.

Original processing notes: Nucleated cell number was recorded as an estimate derived from reference gene primer amplification. Sequenced by immunoSEQ multiplex PCR; TCRdb stores in-frame clones only, minus some. V and J calls and clone size are those listed in that table; D and trimming were worked out from the DNA. The top ten hold around 7% of the sample, which has around 240,000 clones, 75% to 85% seen once. V shed 0 bases and J shed 6 bases, with 15 bases lying between them. CDR1 is SGDLS and CDR2 is YYNGEE in the germline V gene. The CDR3 extends over 15 amino acids. This receptor was taken from a woman between 45 and 60 years old with acute or convalescent COVID-19. What was sequenced was peripheral blood. The rearrangement uses TRBV9 and TRBJ1-1; D perhaps matches TRBD1 (6 bases). CDR3 amino acids: CASSVAAGAGPEAFF. In DNA form, the CDR3 reads TGTGCCAGCAGCGTAGCCGCGGGGGCCGGGCCTGAAGCTTTCTTT.